This record concerns one TCR beta chain sequence. The same CDR3 is also encoded by other DNA sequences in this sample. Sequencing templates came from extracted RNA that was reverse transcribed into cDNA. Assay used: immunoSEQ multiplex PCR; TCRdb lists only in-frame clones, some missing. The sample shows about 200,000 clones, roughly 50% of them seen only once. This record belongs to a study of CD8+ T cells in alopecia areata. Specified treatment: oral pan-JAK inhibitor, 5-10 mg twice daily. Sequencing was performed on CD4+ T cells sorted from blood, taken at week 24, from a patient treated with tofacitinib. This receptor was obtained from a human donor with alopecia areata.

The CDR3 DNA is TGTGCCAGCAGCTTTCCACGGGAGACCCAGTACTTC. It translates to CASSFPRETQYF. This sequence joins TRBV7-9 and TRBJ2-5; no definite D call. Germline CDR1 and CDR2: SEHNR and FQNEAQ (reference sequence). The CDR3 contains 12 residues. V was trimmed by 3 bases and J by 5 bases, leaving 7 bases between them. The full variable domain, in which reference TRBV7-9 and TRBJ2-5 provide the parts outside the CDR3, is DTGVSQNPRHKITKRGQNVTFRCDPISEHNRLYWYRQTLGQGPEFLTYFQNEAQLEKSRLLSDRFSAERPKGSFSTLEIQRTEQGDSAMYLCASSFPRETQYFGPGTRLLVL.